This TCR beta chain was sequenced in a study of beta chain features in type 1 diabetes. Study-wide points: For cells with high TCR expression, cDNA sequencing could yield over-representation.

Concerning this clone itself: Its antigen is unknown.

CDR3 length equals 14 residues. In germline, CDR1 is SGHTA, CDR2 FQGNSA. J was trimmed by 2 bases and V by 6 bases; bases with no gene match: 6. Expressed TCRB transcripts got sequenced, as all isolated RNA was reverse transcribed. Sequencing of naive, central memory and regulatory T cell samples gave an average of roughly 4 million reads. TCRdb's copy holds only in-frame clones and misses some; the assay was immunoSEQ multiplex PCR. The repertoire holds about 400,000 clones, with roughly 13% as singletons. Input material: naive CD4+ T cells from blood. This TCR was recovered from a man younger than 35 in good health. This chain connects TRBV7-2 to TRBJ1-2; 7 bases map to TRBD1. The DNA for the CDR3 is TGTGCCAGCAGACCAGGCAGGGGGAACTATGGCTACACCTTC. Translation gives CASRPGRGNYGYTF. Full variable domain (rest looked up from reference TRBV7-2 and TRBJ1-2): GAGVSQSPSNKVTEKGKDVELRCDPISGHTALYWYRQSLGQGLEFLIYFQGNSAPDKSGLPSDRFSAERTGGSVSTLTIQRTQQEDSAVYLCASRPGRGNYGYTFGSGTRLTVV.